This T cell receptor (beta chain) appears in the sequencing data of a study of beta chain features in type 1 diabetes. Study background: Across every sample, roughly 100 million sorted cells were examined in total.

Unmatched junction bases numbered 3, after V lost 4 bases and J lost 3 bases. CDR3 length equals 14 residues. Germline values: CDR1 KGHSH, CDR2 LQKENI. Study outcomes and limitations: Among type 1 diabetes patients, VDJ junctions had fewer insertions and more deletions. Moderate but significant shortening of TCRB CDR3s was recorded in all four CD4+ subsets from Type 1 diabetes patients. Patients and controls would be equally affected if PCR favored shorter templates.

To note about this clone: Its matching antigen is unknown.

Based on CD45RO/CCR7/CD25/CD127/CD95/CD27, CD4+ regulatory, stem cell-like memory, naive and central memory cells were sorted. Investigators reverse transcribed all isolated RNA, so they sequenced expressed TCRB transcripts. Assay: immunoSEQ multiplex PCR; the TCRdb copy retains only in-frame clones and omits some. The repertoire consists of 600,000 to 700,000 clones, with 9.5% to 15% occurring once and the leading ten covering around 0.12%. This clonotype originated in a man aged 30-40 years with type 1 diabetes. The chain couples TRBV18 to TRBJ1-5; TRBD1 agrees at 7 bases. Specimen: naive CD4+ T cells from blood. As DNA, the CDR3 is TGTGCCAGCTCACAGGGACAGTCCAATCAGCCCCAGCATTTT. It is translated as CASSQGQSNQPQHF. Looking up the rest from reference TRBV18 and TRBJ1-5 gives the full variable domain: NAGVMQNPRHLVRRRGQEARLRCSPMKGHSHVYWYRQLPEEGLKFMVYLQKENIIDESGMPKERFSAEFPKEGPSILRIQQVVRGDSAAYFCASSQGQSNQPQHFGDGTRLSIL.